One sample yielded the 24 T cell receptor beta chains listed below, sequenced in a study of cytomegalovirus exposure and HLA in healthy donors. PCR amplification relied on 60 Vbeta primers (plus 13 Jbeta primers). TCRdb's copy holds only in-frame clones and misses some; the assay was immunoSEQ multiplex PCR. The sample shows 220,000 or so clones, approximately 78% of them seen only once. Sequenced material: PBMCs. The receptors stem from a woman between 35 and 50 years old in good health and CMV-seronegative.

V and J are TRBV27 and TRBJ2-7; 11 bases are shared with TRBD2. Germline V gives CDR1 MNHEY, CDR2 SMNVEV (reference sequence). V was clipped by 6 bases and J by 3 bases; unmatched bases: 7. This CDR3 is 15 amino acids long. In DNA form, the CDR3 reads TGTGCCAGCAGGTCCGGGACTAGCGGATACTACGAGCAGTACTTC. Residues: CASRSGTSGYYEQYF.

J is TRBJ2-3 and V is TRBV7-2, with 9 bases aligning to TRBD2. This CDR3 spans 16 amino acids. Germline CDR1 reads SGHTA; CDR2 reads FQGNSA. V lost 5 bases to trimming and J lost 6 bases; unmatched junction nucleotides: 12. The CDR3 DNA reads as TGTGCCAGCAGCCTCCGGACTAGCGCCTCATGGGATACGCAGTATTTT. Protein product: CASSLRTSASWDTQYF.

J is TRBJ2-2 and V is TRBV5-4; possible D gene TRBD1, 5 bases. V was cut by 4 bases and J by 1 base, with 14 bases left in between. The CDR3 covers 16 residues. CDR1 is SGHNT and CDR2 is YYREEE in the germline V gene (reference sequence). The CDR3 bases are TGTGCCAGCAGCATTGGGGCAACGGTGAACACCGGGGAGCTGTTTTTT. This sequence encodes CASSIGATVNTGELFF.

The chain joins TRBV2 to TRBJ2-7; maybe TRBD1 (6 bases). This CDR3 spans 13 amino acids. V was trimmed by 11 bases and J by 2 bases, leaving 16 bases between them. CDR1 SNHLY and CDR2 FYNNEI come from the germline V gene. For the CDR3, the DNA is TGTGCCGGTCGGGACACTTGGGCCTACGAGCAGTACTTC. Its protein is CAGRDTWAYEQYF.

This chain links TRBV12-2 with TRBJ2-5; the table names TRBD2, a call not compared with the DNA. TRBV12-2 is labeled a pseudogene. CDR3 length equals 12 residues. The CDR3 loop is CASRLARVTQYF. The CDR3 coding sequence is TGTGCAAGTCGCTTAGCGCGGGTTACCCAGTACTTC.

J is TRBJ2-7 and V is TRBV6-5; TRBD2 matches 10 bases. The CDR3 totals 14 residues. The V gene's germline CDR1 is MNHEY and CDR2 SVGAGI. Trimming at V came to 5 bases and at J to 5 bases, leaving 6 bases not matched to a gene. This CDR3 reads CASSPSGSINEQYF. The CDR3 DNA is TGTGCCAGCAGTCCTAGCGGGAGTATCAACGAGCAGTACTTC.

CDR3 nucleotide sequence: TGTGCCAGCAGTTACATTCTTGGGGAGGGGGCTTTCTTT. It encodes CASSYILGEGAFF. The chain carries TRBV6-6 and TRBJ1-1; perhaps TRBD1 as D (5 bases). This CDR3 has 13 residues. The V end was cut by 2 bases, the J end by 11 bases, with 15 bases between. Germline-derived CDR1 and CDR2 are MNHNY and SVGAGI (reference sequence).

This chain uses TRBV28 with TRBJ1-6, with a tentative D call TRBD1 (6 bases). There are 15 residues in the CDR3. V was cut by 5 bases and J by 5 bases, with 13 bases left in between. Germline values: CDR1 MDHEN, CDR2 SYDVKM. Written as DNA, the CDR3 is TGTGCCAGCAGTCTTGGGACACTTGATAATTCACCCCTCCACTTT. It is translated as CASSLGTLDNSPLHF.

The CDR3 loop reads CAWSVLMGARETQYF. As DNA, the CDR3 is TGTGCCTGGAGTGTACTTATGGGGGCCAGGGAGACCCAGTACTTC. The chain is built from TRBV30 and TRBJ2-5, with D possibly TRBD1 on 6 matching bases. Trimming pared 0 bases from V and 5 bases from J, leaving 16 bases between. CDR1 GTSNPN and CDR2 SVGIG come from the germline V gene (reference sequence). The CDR3 runs 15 residues.

The chain employs TRBV30 and TRBJ2-3; D gene unclear. The CDR3 contains 13 residues. The ends were cut back, 2 bases at V and 4 bases at J, with 10 bases in the middle. Germline V CDR1 and CDR2: GTSNPN, SVGIG (reference sequence). CDR3: CAWSPSGPDTQYF. As DNA, the CDR3 is TGTGCCTGGAGTCCCTCAGGCCCAGATACGCAGTATTTT. The entire variable domain, with the rest obtained from reference TRBV30 and TRBJ2-3, is as follows: SQTIHQWPATLVQPVGSPLSLECTVEGTSNPNLYWYRQAAGRGLQLLFYSVGIGQISSEVPQNLSASRPQDRQFILSSKKLLLSDSGFYLCAWSPSGPDTQYFGPGTRLTVL.

The sample holds one count of this clone. V and J are TRBV6-5 and TRBJ1-5; the match to TRBD1 covers 10 bases. This CDR3 is 15 amino acids long. The junction had 9 bases not matched to a gene; V was cut back by 8 bases and J by 5 bases. CDR1 MNHEY and CDR2 SVGAGI come from the germline V gene. The CDR3 bases are TGTGCCAGCTCCAGGACAGGGGGTCCGTATCAGCCCCAGCATTTT. It translates to CASSRTGGPYQPQHF.

The genes are TRBV2 and TRBJ2-2; 9 bases are a match to TRBD1. The CDR3 covers 16 residues. Germline-derived CDR1 and CDR2 are SNHLY and FYNNEI. V was clipped by 6 bases and J by 5 bases; unmatched bases: 10. CDR3 sequence reads: CASSRPGQGATGELFF. CDR3 DNA: TGTGCCAGCAGCAGACCGGGACAGGGTGCTACCGGGGAGCTGTTTTTT.

The chain employs TRBV9 and TRBJ2-5; 8 positions match TRBD2. Germline-derived CDR1 and CDR2 are SGDLS and YYNGEE. With V trimmed by 0 bases and J by 5 bases, 6 bases remained unmatched. The CDR3 has 15 amino acids. Written as DNA, the CDR3 is TGTGCCAGCAGCGTAGATGCGGGAGGATGGGAGACCCAGTACTTC. Amino acids: CASSVDAGGWETQYF. The variable domain in full, with the rest retrieved from reference TRBV9 and TRBJ2-5, is DSGVTQTPKHLITATGQRVTLRCSPRSGDLSVYWYQQSLDQGLQFLIQYYNGEERAKGNILERFSAQQFPDLHSELNLSSLELGDSALYFCASSVDAGGWETQYFGPGTRLLVL.

This clone was picked up many times. V usage is TRBV29-1 and J usage is TRBJ1-2; tentatively, D is TRBD1 (6 bases). V shed 3 bases and J shed 5 bases, with 13 bases lying between them. The germline V gene has CDR1 SQVTM and CDR2 ANQGSEA. This CDR3 is built from 13 residues. CDR3 sequence reads: CSVDGGLGYGYTF. The DNA of the CDR3 is TGCAGCGTTGACGGGGGGCTAGGGTATGGCTACACCTTC.

The chain couples TRBV5-1 to TRBJ2-3; D ambiguous. The CDR3 runs 14 residues. Germline lookup yields CDR1 SGHRS and CDR2 YFSETQ. Trimming stripped 4 bases from V and 0 bases from J, with 9 bases between. CDR3 DNA sequence: TGCGCCAGCAGCAAATCCGTTAGCACAGATACGCAGTATTTT. It specifies CASSKSVSTDTQYF.

The rearrangement uses TRBV7-9 and TRBJ2-1, with 7 positions matching TRBD1. Germline V gene lookup returns CDR1 SEHNR and CDR2 FQNEAQ (reference sequence). The J segment lost 6 bases and the V segment lost 2 bases, leaving 10 bases of the junction unmatched. CDR3 length equals 16 residues. The CDR3: CASSLRRQGMSNEQFF. The CDR3 DNA reads TGTGCCAGCAGCTTAAGGCGACAGGGAATGTCCAATGAGCAGTTCTTC. The full variable domain, rest sourced from reference TRBV7-9 and TRBJ2-1, is DTGVSQNPRHKITKRGQNVTFRCDPISEHNRLYWYRQTLGQGPEFLTYFQNEAQLEKSRLLSDRFSAERPKGSFSTLEIQRTEQGDSAMYLCASSLRRQGMSNEQFFGPGTRLTVL.

V and J are TRBV4-1 and TRBJ1-2; TRBD1 agrees at 10 bases. V was pared by 2 bases and J by 6 bases, with 15 bases of the junction left unmatched. This CDR3 is built from 18 residues. Germline loops: CDR1 MGHRA, CDR2 YSYEKL. The CDR3 DNA reads as TGCGCCAGCAGCCAAATTAACTTAAGACAGGGGGCACGGGATGGCTACACCTTC. This translates into CASSQINLRQGARDGYTF.

This chain uses TRBV13 with TRBJ2-5, with 7 bases matching TRBD1. Per germline, CDR1 PRHDT and CDR2 FYEKMQ (reference sequence). Trimming took 5 bases from V and 2 from J; bases not matched to a gene: 14. The CDR3 contains 17 residues. CDR3 protein: CASSAPSTRQGQETQYF. Here the CDR3 DNA reads TGTGCCAGCAGCGCTCCGAGTACGCGACAGGGTCAAGAGACCCAGTACTTC. Looking up the rest from reference TRBV13 and TRBJ2-5 gives the full variable domain: AAGVIQSPRHLIKEKRETATLKCYPIPRHDTVYWYQQGPGQDPQFLISFYEKMQSDKGSIPDRFSAQQFSDYHSELNMSSLELGDSALYFCASSAPSTRQGQETQYFGPGTRLLVL.

The chain employs TRBV5-1 and TRBJ1-3, with 9 bases aligning to TRBD1. The CDR3 has 16 residues. With V trimmed by 4 bases and J by 4 bases, 9 bases remained unmatched. CDR1 and CDR2 from the germline V gene are SGHRS and YFSETQ. This CDR3 reads CASSRNPGQGGNTIYF. The CDR3 DNA reads TGCGCCAGCAGCCGGAACCCGGGACAGGGAGGAAACACCATATATTTT.

This clone turned up a few times. The V and J genes are TRBV6-1 and TRBJ1-1; a weak D match, TRBD1 (5 bases). The CDR3 contains 14 residues. V was trimmed by 4 bases and J by 2 bases, leaving 11 bases between them. In germline, CDR1 is MNHNS, CDR2 SASEGT. CDR3: CASSVRVSNTEAFF. The CDR3 DNA sequence: TGTGCCAGCAGTGTCAGGGTTAGTAACACTGAAGCTTTCTTT.

V usage is TRBV7-9 and J usage is TRBJ2-2; 8 nucleotides agree with TRBD2. The germline gives CDR1 SEHNR, CDR2 FQNEAQ (reference sequence). V lost 4 bases, J lost 2 bases, and 6 bases stayed unmatched. The CDR3 is made up of 16 amino acids. DNA for the CDR3: TGTGCCAGCAGCTACCCGGGACTAGGCAACACCGGGGAGCTGTTTTTT. Its protein product is CASSYPGLGNTGELFF.

A few counts support this clone. The chain combines TRBV7-9 with TRBJ2-5, with 7 bases fitting TRBD2. The CDR3 is 15 residues long. Trimming cost V 6 bases and J 3 bases; bases outside gene matches: 10. Germline assignment: CDR1 SEHNR and CDR2 FQNEAQ (reference sequence). The chain's CDR3 is CASSDPPGLEETQYF. DNA for the CDR3: TGTGCCAGCAGTGACCCTCCCGGACTAGAAGAGACCCAGTACTTC.

The rearrangement uses TRBV13 and TRBJ2-1; possible D gene TRBD1, 6 bases. V was trimmed by 0 bases and J by 4 bases, leaving 13 bases between them. This CDR3 region has 16 residues. Germline assignment: CDR1 PRHDT and CDR2 FYEKMQ (reference sequence). Here the CDR3 DNA reads TGTGCCAGCAGCTTAGGCCGGGGTAGGGGGTACAATGAGCAGTTCTTC. Amino acids: CASSLGRGRGYNEQFF.

The chain couples TRBV29-1 to TRBJ1-1; D remains ambiguous. Per the germline V gene, CDR1 is SQVTM and CDR2 is ANQGSEA. V dropped 3 bases and J dropped 3 bases, with 8 bases sitting between them. The length of the CDR3 is 12 residues. The CDR3 nucleotides are TGCAGCGTTGAGGCGGAGGACACTGAAGCTTTCTTT. Encoded protein: CSVEAEDTEAFF.